This TCR beta chain was identified during a study of CD8 T cells in ankylosing spondylitis (dated by TCRdb to about 2017). Background for the entire study: T cell receptor beta repertoires were profiled in healthy donors and ankylosing spondylitis patients so that disease-linked TCR variants could be found. Peripheral blood was sampled, and synovial fluid was additionally collected from ankylosing spondylitis patients. The whole study cohort included over a hundred healthy donors and some 27 ankylosing spondylitis patients.

From the cysteine through the phenylalanine, the CDR3 covers 16 amino acids. Here the CDR3 DNA is all that survives: 48 bases in frame from base 1. According to the germline V gene, CDR1 reads SGHTA and CDR2 reads FQGNSA. V gives up 1 base and J gives up 1 base, and the segment between their germline ends measures 12 bases. Study-level results and caveats: Some of the motif variants had been reported before in the synovial fluid and blood of reactive arthritis patients, a finding that suggests common disease-initiation mechanisms. Blood from ankylosing spondylitis patients appeared to be characterized by a TCR beta motif made up of seven or eight highly homologous amino acid variants. A CD8+ phenotype was shown by the disease-linked clones, which were found at relatively low frequencies in peripheral blood. The disease-linked clones were reported to be significantly enriched in matched synovial fluid samples from ankylosing spondylitis patients.

TCRdb lists the instrument as Illumina HiSeq 2500. TCR beta libraries were prepared by quantitative 5'-RACE with molecular barcodes. For the original study's pipeline: Disease-linked TCR variants were identified with a new computational method built on a probabilistic model of VDJ rearrangement. The public reads were reanalyzed by TCRdb: fastp trimming at Q25, MiXCR alignment, in-frame beta chains only. One record per CDR3 amino acid sequence lists the most common genes and DNA. TCRdb, not the original authors, processed these V and J calls. The sample data list 200,000 to 250,000 distinct CDR3 sequences, and about 18% of these were observed just once. Together, the top ten hold 40% to 50% of the sample. As to this clonotype: The antigen it recognizes is unknown. Within one base of it there is no much larger clone, and no base qualities were kept.

Specimen: blood, either unsorted or a sorted T cell fraction (not recorded which). The chain is encoded by TRBV7-2 joined to TRBJ2-3; the D gene is perhaps TRBD2, from 5 matching bases. The sequence derives from a male donor with ankylosing spondylitis. The bases are TGTGCCAGCAGCTTAGACAGAGGGATGCGCACAGATACGCAGTATTTT. It is translated as CASSLDRGMRTDTQYF.